Listed here are 9 T cell receptor beta chains from one sample, sequenced in a study of shared clonotypes between healthy human individuals. TCRdb's table, derived via immunoSEQ multiplex PCR, lists solely in-frame clones and lacks some. The sample has around 350,000 clones, 70% to 75% seen once. Specimen: memory CD4+ T cells sorted from blood. As to subset: CD45RA-negative fraction. These receptors came from a man in his thirties or forties in good health.

This clone was detected once. CDR3 in DNA: TGTGCCGCAAAAGGGACAGTTAACACCGGGGAGCTGTTTTTT. Amino acids: CAAKGTVNTGELFF. The V call is TRBV10-3, the J call TRBJ2-2, with 7 bases fitting TRBD1. This CDR3 has 14 residues. Losses at the gene ends were 11 bases for V and 2 bases for J; bases not matched to a gene: 8. Germline CDR1 ENHRY, CDR2 SYGVKD.

The chain is built from TRBV14 and TRBJ1-2; TRBD1 matches at 9 bases. The CDR3 runs 13 residues. Germline-derived CDR1 and CDR2 are SGHDN and FVKESK. Trimming at V came to 4 bases and at J to 5 bases, leaving 2 bases not matched to a gene. The CDR3 region is CASSPGQGYGYTF. In DNA, the CDR3 is TGTGCCAGCAGCCCGGGACAGGGTTATGGCTACACCTTC.

This clone was seen only once. The CDR3 DNA follows: TGTGCCAGCGATATTGGGGACCGACGAGGGCCCCAGCATTTT. Encoded protein: CASDIGDRRGPQHF. The V gene is TRBV19, the J gene TRBJ1-5; tentative D call: TRBD1 (5 bases). V was cut by 9 bases and J by 9 bases, with 21 bases left in between. CDR1 and CDR2 (germline): LNHDA, SQIVND (reference sequence). The CDR3 sequence is 14 residues long.

The chain joins TRBV14 to TRBJ2-5, with D uncertain. Germline lookup yields CDR1 SGHDN and CDR2 FVKESK. The CDR3 covers 14 residues. Deletions cut 1 base from V and 3 bases from J, with 9 bases between. The CDR3 is CASSQVGREETQYF. The CDR3 DNA reads TGTGCCAGCAGCCAAGTCGGCAGAGAAGAGACCCAGTACTTC.

CDR3 protein: CASSAGQIKETQYF. The DNA for the CDR3 is TGTGCCAGCAGCGCGGGACAGATAAAAGAGACCCAGTACTTC. The V gene is TRBV5-5, the J gene TRBJ2-5, with a possible D match to TRBD1 (7 bases). The CDR3 has 14 amino acids. Trimming left V 4 bases short and J 3 bases short, with 13 bases between. Germline V gene sequence: CDR1 SGHKS, CDR2 YYEKEE (reference sequence).

The chain carries TRBV28 and TRBJ2-7, with 8 bases fitting TRBD2. Looked up from germline, CDR1 is MDHEN and CDR2 is SYDVKM. This CDR3 has 14 residues. The CDR3 spells CDLKISGVSYEQYF. CDR3 in DNA: TGTGACCTTAAAATTAGCGGGGTTTCCTACGAGCAGTACTTC.

The rearrangement links TRBV10-3 to TRBJ2-7; D gene ambiguous. Trimming left V 4 bases short and J 3 bases short, with 19 bases between. CDR1 and CDR2 from the germline V gene are ENHRY and SYGVKD. This CDR3 is built from 16 residues. The CDR3 reads CAISASKAPLYYEQYF. CDR3 bases: TGTGCCATCAGTGCCTCCAAGGCCCCCCTTTACTACGAGCAGTACTTC.

CDR3 nucleotides: TGTGCCAGCAGCTGGACTAGCGGTTACACCGGGGAGCTGTTTTTT. It yields the protein CASSWTSGYTGELFF. This chain connects TRBV7-7 to TRBJ2-2; 10 bases agree with TRBD2. Germline CDR1 reads SSHAT; CDR2 reads FNYEAQ (reference sequence). V lost 4 bases and J lost 3; bases outside the gene matches: 2. CDR3 length equals 15 residues. Together with reference TRBV7-7 and TRBJ2-2, the CDR3 gives the full variable domain: GAGVSQSPRYKVTKRGQDVTLRCDPISSHATLYWYQQALGQGPEFLTYFNYEAQPDKSGLPSDRFSAERPEGSISTLTIQRTEQRDSAMYRCASSWTSGYTGELFFGEGSRLTVL.

The rearrangement uses TRBV11-1 and TRBJ2-7, with 7 bases matching TRBD2. Germline V gene sequence: CDR1 SGHAT, CDR2 FQDESV (reference sequence). This CDR3 has 14 residues. Trimming cost V 5 bases and J 3 bases; bases outside gene matches: 7. Written as DNA, the CDR3 is TGTGCCAGCAGCCCCACCCGGGAGGACTACGAGCAGTACTTC. It yields the protein CASSPTREDYEQYF.